This T cell receptor beta chain emerged from a study of T cell repertoires in cytomegalovirus infection. A single record per CDR3 protein comes from TCRdb applying MiXCR to the reads. The sample yields around 280,000 distinct CDR3 sequences, 9.6% seen once. Study findings and constraints: It was HLA-C-restricted CMV-specific TCR beta clonotypes that dominated the response ex vivo.

This clonotype has a count of ten or more. Its target is not known. This TCR derives from a human donor in good health (CMV status not recorded). Some clones in this sample may be carry-over from other donors' samples. The sample was PBMCs.

The CDR3 DNA reads as TGTGCCAGCAGTCAGGGGCCCCAAGAGACCCAGTACTTC. Protein: CASSQGPQETQYF. The chain has TRBV7-2 and TRBJ2-5; tentatively, D is TRBD1 (6 bases). The V gene's germline CDR1 is SGHTA and CDR2 FQGNSA. The CDR3 loop spans 13 amino acids. The V end was cut by 6 bases, the J end by 1 base, with 9 bases between.